This TCR beta chain originates from a study of cytomegalovirus exposure and HLA in healthy donors. Study-wide points: According to the study, 160 or so TCR beta chains were cytomegalovirus-associated.

This clone came up many times. The antigen is unknown. The protocol was immunoSEQ multiplex PCR, while the TCRdb copy is restricted to in-frame clones and leaves out a portion. The repertoire holds 250,000 to 400,000 clones, with 88% as singletons. The CDR3 runs to 16 residues. Looked up from germline, CDR1 is SGHDT and CDR2 is YYEEEE. V lost 4 bases, J lost 4 bases, and 8 bases stayed unmatched. The receptor was isolated from a man aged 30 to 39 in good health and CMV-seronegative. V is TRBV5-6 and J is TRBJ2-2, with 9 positions matching TRBD1. The sample taken for sequencing was PBMCs. CDR3 residues: CASSGDTGGGTGELFF. CDR3 DNA: TGTGCCAGCAGCGGGGACACAGGGGGCGGCACCGGGGAGCTGTTTTTT.